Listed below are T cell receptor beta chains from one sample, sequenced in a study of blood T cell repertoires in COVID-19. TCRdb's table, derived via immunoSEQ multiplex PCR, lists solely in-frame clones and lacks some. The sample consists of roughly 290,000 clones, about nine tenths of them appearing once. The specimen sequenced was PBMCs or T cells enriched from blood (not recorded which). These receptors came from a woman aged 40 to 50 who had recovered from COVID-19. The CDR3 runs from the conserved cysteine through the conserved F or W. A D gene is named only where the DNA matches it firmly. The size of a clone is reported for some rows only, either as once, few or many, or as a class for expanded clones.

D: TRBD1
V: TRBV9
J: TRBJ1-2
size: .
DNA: TGTGCCAGCAGCGCCTCGGGACAGGGTCTGGGCTACACCTTC
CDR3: CASSASGQGLGYTF

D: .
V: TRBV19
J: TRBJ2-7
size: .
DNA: TGTGCCAGTAGAACAAGACAGGATACACGAGAGCAGTACTTC
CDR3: CASRTRQDTREQYF

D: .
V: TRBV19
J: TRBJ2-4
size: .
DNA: TGTGCCAGTAGTATACCCGGGGTGTTTGGATTAGCCAAAAACATTCAGTACTTC
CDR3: CASSIPGVFGLAKNIQYF

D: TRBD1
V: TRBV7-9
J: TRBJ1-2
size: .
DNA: TGTGCCAGCAGCTATCTGGGACAGACTCTCTATGGCTACACCTTC
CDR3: CASSYLGQTLYGYTF

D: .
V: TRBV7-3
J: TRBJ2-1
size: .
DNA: TGTGCCAGCGGCGAAGGAGTCAACAATGAGCAGTTCTTC
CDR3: CASGEGVNNEQFF

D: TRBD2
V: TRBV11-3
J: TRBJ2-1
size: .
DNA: TGTGCCAGCAGCCACCACGGACTAGATAATGAGCAGTTCTTC
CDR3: CASSHHGLDNEQFF

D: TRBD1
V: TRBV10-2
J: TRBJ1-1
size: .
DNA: TGCGCCAGCACACACAGGGGGACTGAAGCTTTCTTT
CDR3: CASTHRGTEAFF

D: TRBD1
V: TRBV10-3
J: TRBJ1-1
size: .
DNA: TGTGCCATCAGGACCGGGACAGGGGGCAAGGGCACTGAAGCTTTCTTT
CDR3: CAIRTGTGGKGTEAFF

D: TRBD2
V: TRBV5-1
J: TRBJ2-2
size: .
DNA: TGCGCCAGCAGCTTGGGGACTAGCGAAACCGGGGAGCTGTTTTTT
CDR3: CASSLGTSETGELFF

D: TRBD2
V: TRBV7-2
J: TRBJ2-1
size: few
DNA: TGTGCCAGCACCGGGGGGGGACTAGCGGGCGCCCAGGGTGAGCAGTTCTTC
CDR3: CASTGGGLAGAQGEQFF

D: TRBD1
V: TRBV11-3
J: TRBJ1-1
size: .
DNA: TGTGCCAGCAGCTTAGGACAGGGGGAAGCTTTCTTT
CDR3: CASSLGQGEAFF

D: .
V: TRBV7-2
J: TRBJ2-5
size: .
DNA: TGTGCCAGCAGCCAAGGCAGACTACTACAAGAGACCCAGTACTTC
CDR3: CASSQGRLLQETQYF

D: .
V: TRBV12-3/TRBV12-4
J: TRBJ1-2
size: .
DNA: TGTGCCAGCAGCCTAATCCTGTACTATGGCTACACCTTC
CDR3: CASSLILYYGYTF

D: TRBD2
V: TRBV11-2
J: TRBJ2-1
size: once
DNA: TGTGCCAGCAGCTCGACACTAGCGGGCAATGAGCAGTTCTTC
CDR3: CASSSTLAGNEQFF

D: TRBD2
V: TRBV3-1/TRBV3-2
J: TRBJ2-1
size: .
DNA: TGTGCCAGCAGCCAAGTAGCGGGGGCCAACAATGAGCAGTTCTTC
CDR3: CASSQVAGANNEQFF

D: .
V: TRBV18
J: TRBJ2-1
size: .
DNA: TGTGCCAGCTCCTTGCCAGCGGCTACCTCCTACAATGAGCAGTTCTTC
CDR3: CASSLPAATSYNEQFF

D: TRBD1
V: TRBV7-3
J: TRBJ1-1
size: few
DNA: TGTGCCAGCAGCTCACCGGACAGGGGTAGGGCTTTCTTT
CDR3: CASSSPDRGRAFF

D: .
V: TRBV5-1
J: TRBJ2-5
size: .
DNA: TGCGCCAGCAGCTTGGGGCAGGCCCAAGAGACCCAGTACTTC
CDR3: CASSLGQAQETQYF

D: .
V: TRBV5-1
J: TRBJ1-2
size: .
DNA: TGCGCCAGCAGCTTGGCCGGGACACCTACAGATGGCTACACCTTC
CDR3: CASSLAGTPTDGYTF

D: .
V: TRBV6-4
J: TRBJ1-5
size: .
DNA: TGTGCCAGCAGTGATCGAGGACAGTTAAATCAGCCCCAGCATTTT
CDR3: CASSDRGQLNQPQHF

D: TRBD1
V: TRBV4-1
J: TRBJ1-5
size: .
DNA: TGCGCCAGCAGCCAAGATAGGACAGGGAGCAATCAGCCCCAGCATTTT
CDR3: CASSQDRTGSNQPQHF

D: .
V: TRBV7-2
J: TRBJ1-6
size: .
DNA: TGTGCCAGCAGCCCCGGGGTCGGGGTAGATTCACCCCTCCACTTT
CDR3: CASSPGVGVDSPLHF

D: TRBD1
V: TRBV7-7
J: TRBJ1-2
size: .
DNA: TGTGCTAGCAGCTCAAAGACAGGGGGCGGCTATGGCTACACCTTC
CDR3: CASSSKTGGGYGYTF

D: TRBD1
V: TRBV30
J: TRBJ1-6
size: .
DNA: TGTGCCTGGAGTGTCCTCGGGACAGGGAATTCACCCCTCCACTTT
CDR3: CAWSVLGTGNSPLHF

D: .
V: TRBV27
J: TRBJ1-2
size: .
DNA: TGTGCCAGCAGTTTATCGGGGGCACCCAGGGGCTACACCTTC
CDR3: CASSLSGAPRGYTF

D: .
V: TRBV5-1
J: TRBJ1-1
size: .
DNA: TGCGCCAGCAGCTTGGGGCAGTCAGGCACTGAAGCTTTCTTT
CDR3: CASSLGQSGTEAFF

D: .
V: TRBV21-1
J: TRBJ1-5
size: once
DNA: TGTGCCAGCACTGGACAGGATAGCAATCAGCCCCAGCATTTT
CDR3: CASTGQDSNQPQHF

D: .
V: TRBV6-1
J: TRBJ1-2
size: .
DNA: TGTGCCAGCAGTGACATAAACAGGGTGGAGAACTATGGCTACACCTTC
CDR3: CASSDINRVENYGYTF

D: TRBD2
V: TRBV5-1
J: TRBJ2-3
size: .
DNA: TGCGCCAGCAGCCGTTTGGGTGGGACTAGCGGGAGAATAGATACGCAGTATTTT
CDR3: CASSRLGGTSGRIDTQYF

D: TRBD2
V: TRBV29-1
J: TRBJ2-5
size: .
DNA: TGCAGCGCCTCCCCGGGGGGTTCAGCCTTCCAAGAGACCCAGTACTTC
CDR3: CSASPGGSAFQETQYF

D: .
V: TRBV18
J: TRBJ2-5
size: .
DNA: TGTGCCAGCTCACCACAGTATAACAGAGAGACCCAGTACTTC
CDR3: CASSPQYNRETQYF

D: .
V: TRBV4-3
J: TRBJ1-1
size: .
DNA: TGCGCCAGCAGCCAAGATCTTGGGGCCTCGTGGACTGAAGCTTTCTTT
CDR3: CASSQDLGASWTEAFF

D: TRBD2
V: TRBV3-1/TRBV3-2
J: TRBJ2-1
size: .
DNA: TGTGCCAGCAGCCGTCCGGGACTAGCGGATACCTACAATGAGCAGTTCTTC
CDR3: CASSRPGLADTYNEQFF

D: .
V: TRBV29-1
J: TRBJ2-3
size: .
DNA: TGCAGCGTTGATAGGCGGCTTCCTAGCACAGATACGCAGTATTTT
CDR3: CSVDRRLPSTDTQYF

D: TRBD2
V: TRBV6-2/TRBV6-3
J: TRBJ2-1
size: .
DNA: TGTGCCAGCAGTCGCACCGGGACTAGCGGGAATGAGCAGTTCTTC
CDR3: CASSRTGTSGNEQFF

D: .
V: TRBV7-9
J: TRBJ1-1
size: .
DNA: TGTGCCAGCAGCCGCATAGGGGCGATCCTGGGCACTGAAGCTTTCTTT
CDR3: CASSRIGAILGTEAFF

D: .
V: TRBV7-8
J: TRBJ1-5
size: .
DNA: TGTGCCAGCAGCGCCCGACAGGACCCTGATCAGCCCCAGCATTTT
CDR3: CASSARQDPDQPQHF

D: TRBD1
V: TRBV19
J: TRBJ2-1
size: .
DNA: TGTGCCAGTCGGGACAGGGGGAAGAATGAGCAGTTCTTC
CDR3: CASRDRGKNEQFF

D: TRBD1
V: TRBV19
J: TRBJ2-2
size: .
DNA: TGTGCCAGTAGGGGTCAGGGGGCCGCGGGGGAGCTGTTTTTT
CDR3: CASRGQGAAGELFF

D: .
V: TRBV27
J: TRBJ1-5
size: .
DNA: TGTGCCAGCAGTTTAGAGAGCAATCAGCCCCAGCATTTT
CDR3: CASSLESNQPQHF

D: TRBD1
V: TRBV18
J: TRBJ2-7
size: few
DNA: TGTGCCAGCTCACCCGGGACAGGGGGGCCCTACGAGCAGTACTTC
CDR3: CASSPGTGGPYEQYF

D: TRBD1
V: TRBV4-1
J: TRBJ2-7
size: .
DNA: TGCGCCAGCAGCCAAGATGAATGGCAGGGGGCGCCCGAGCAGTACTTC
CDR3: CASSQDEWQGAPEQYF

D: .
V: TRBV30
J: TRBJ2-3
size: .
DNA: TGTGCCTGGAGTGACAGGTGGGGCACAGATACGCAGTATTTT
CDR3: CAWSDRWGTDTQYF

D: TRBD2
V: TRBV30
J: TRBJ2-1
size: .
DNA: TGTGCCTGGAGTGTGGAGCGGGGTTACAATGAGCAGTTCTTC
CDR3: CAWSVERGYNEQFF

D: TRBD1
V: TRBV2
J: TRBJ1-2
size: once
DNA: TGTGCCAGCAGTCAACAGGGGGAGGCGGGCTACACCTTC
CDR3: CASSQQGEAGYTF

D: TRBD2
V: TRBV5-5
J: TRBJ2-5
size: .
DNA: TGTGCCAGCAGCCCCGGGACTAGCGGGGACCAAGAGACCCAGTACTTC
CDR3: CASSPGTSGDQETQYF

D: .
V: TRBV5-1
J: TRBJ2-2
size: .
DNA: TGCGCCAGCACCCCGACTATCAACACCGGGGAGCTGTTTTTT
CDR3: CASTPTINTGELFF

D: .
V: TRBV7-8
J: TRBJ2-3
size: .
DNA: TGTGCCAGCAGCCGAACCCGCCTCGTAGGTGCCGGGGGAGATACGCAGTATTTT
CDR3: CASSRTRLVGAGGDTQYF

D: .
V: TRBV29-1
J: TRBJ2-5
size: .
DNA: TGCAGCGTTGCAAGGGGGTCCCAAGAGACCCAGTACTTC
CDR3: CSVARGSQETQYF

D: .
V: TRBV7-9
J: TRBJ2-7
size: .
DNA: TGTGCCAGCAGCCTCACCGGAGGAACAGCCTACGAGCAGTACTTC
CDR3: CASSLTGGTAYEQYF

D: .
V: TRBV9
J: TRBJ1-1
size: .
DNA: TGTGCCAGCAGCCCTCGCGGGGGGAACACTGAAGCTTTCTTT
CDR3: CASSPRGGNTEAFF

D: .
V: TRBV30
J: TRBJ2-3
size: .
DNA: TGTGCCTGGAGTGCGGGTTTAGATACGCAGTATTTT
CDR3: CAWSAGLDTQYF

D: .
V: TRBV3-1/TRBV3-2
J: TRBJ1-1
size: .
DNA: TGTGCCAGCAGCCAAGATCCCAACAGGGTTTCTGAAGCTTTCTTT
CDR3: CASSQDPNRVSEAFF

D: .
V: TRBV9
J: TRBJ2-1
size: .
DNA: TGTGCCAGCAGCGTAGTAGGGGCCCCGGGTGATGAGCAGTTCTTC
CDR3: CASSVVGAPGDEQFF

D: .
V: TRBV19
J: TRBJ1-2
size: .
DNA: TGTGCCAGTAGTGCCGGACGATGGAGGAACTATGGCTACACCTTC
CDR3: CASSAGRWRNYGYTF

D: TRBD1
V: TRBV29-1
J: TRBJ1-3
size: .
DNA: TGCAGCGTCGAGGACAGGGGAGGAAGAAACACCATATATTTT
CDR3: CSVEDRGGRNTIYF

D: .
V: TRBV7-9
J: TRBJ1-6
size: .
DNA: TGTGCCAGCAGCTTTCGGCAGGGTGGTTCACCCCTCCACTTT
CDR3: CASSFRQGGSPLHF